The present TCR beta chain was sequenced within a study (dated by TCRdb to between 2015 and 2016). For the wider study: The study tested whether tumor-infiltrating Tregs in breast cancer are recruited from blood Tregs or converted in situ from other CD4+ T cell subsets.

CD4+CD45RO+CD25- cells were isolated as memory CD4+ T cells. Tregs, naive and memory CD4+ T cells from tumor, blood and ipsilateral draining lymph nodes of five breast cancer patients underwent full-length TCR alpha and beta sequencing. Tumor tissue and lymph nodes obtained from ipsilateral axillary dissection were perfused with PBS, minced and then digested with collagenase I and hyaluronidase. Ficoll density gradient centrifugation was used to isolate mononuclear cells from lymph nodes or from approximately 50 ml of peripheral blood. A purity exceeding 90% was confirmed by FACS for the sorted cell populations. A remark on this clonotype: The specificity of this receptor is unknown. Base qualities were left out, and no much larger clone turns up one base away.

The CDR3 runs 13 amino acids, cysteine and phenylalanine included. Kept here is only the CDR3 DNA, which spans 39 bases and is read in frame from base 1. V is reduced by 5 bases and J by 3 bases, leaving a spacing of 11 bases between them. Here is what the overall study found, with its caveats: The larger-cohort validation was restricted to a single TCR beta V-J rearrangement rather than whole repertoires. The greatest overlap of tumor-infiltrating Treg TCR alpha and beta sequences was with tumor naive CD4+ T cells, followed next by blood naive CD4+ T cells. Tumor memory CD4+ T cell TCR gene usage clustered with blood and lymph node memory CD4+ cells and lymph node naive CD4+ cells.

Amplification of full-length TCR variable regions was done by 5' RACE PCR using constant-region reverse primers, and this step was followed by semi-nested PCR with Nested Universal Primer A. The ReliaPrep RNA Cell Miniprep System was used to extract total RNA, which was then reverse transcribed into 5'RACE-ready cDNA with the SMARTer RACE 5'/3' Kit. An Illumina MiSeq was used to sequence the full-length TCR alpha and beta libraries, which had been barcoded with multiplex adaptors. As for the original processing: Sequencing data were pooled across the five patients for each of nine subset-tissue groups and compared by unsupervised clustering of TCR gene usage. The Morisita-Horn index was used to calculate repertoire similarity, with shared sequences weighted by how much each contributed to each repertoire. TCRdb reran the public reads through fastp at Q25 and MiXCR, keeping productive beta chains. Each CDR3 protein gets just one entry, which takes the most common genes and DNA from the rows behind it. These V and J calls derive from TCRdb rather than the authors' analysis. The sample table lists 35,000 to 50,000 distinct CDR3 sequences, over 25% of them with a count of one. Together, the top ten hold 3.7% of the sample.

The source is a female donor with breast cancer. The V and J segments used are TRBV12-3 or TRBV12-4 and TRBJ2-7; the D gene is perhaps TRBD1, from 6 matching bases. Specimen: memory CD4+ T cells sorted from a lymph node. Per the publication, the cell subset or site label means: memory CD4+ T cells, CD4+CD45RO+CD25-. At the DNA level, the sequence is TGTGCCAGCAGTGATGGACAGTTCTACGAGCAGTACTTC. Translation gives CASSDGQFYEQYF.